Following are 24 T cell receptor beta chains from one sample sequenced in a study of blood T cell repertoires in COVID-19. TCRdb's copy holds only in-frame clones and misses some; the assay was immunoSEQ multiplex PCR. The sample yields about 200,000 clones, 80% to 90% seen once. Input material: peripheral blood. These receptors originate from a man aged 80 or over with acute or convalescent COVID-19.

The chain couples TRBV28 to TRBJ2-7, with 9 bases aligning to TRBD1. The germline V gene encodes CDR1 MDHEN and CDR2 SYDVKM. The CDR3 totals 15 residues. V was pared by 2 bases and J by 2 bases, with 4 bases of the junction left unmatched. The CDR3 is CASSLPGQGAYEQYF. CDR3 in DNA: TGTGCCAGCAGTTTACCGGGACAGGGCGCCTACGAGCAGTACTTC.

A few counts support this clone. The V call is TRBV13, the J call TRBJ1-4; 8 bases are shared with TRBD1. Germline V lookup: CDR1 PRHDT, CDR2 FYEKMQ (reference sequence). The CDR3 extends over 14 amino acids. V shed 5 bases, J shed 6 bases, and the junction held 5 bases outside the gene matches. This CDR3 reads CASSQTGADEKLFF. CDR3 coding DNA: TGTGCCAGCAGCCAGACAGGGGCGGATGAAAAACTGTTTTTT.

This clone was seen a few times. This chain uses TRBV1 with TRBJ2-1; TRBD2 is the table's D call and was not checked against the DNA. TRBV1 is a listed pseudogene. There are 16 residues in the CDR3. The CDR3 DNA reads as TGCACCAGCAGCCAAGGAGGGACTAGCAGTTACAATGAGCAGTTCTTC. Translation: CTSSQGGTSSYNEQFF.

V gene TRBV11-3 combines with J gene TRBJ2-2; tentatively, D is TRBD2 (6 bases). V was clipped by 2 bases and J by 6 bases, with 16 bases between them. The germline gives CDR1 SGHNT, CDR2 YENEEA. The CDR3 covers 16 residues. DNA of the CDR3: TGTGCCAGCAGCTTAATTGCGGGGTCCGACGCCGGGGAGCTGTTTTTT. It is translated as CASSLIAGSDAGELFF.

This chain uses TRBV5-6 with TRBJ2-1, with a possible D match to TRBD2 (5 bases). This CDR3 has 13 amino acids. Germline V gene lookup returns CDR1 SGHDT and CDR2 YYEEEE. V was cut by 0 bases and J by 9 bases, with 10 bases left in between. CDR3 in amino acids: CASSLEDRGEQFF. CDR3 in DNA: TGTGCCAGCAGCTTGGAGGACCGGGGTGAGCAGTTCTTC.

This clone was seen just once. V usage is TRBV10-3 and J usage is TRBJ1-5; D is unresolved. The V end was cut by 4 bases, the J end by 7 bases, with 11 bases between. The germline V gene encodes CDR1 ENHRY and CDR2 SYGVKD. CDR3 length: 13 residues. CDR3 residues: CAISGGSWQPQHF. The CDR3 region has the DNA TGTGCCATCAGTGGAGGCAGCTGGCAGCCCCAGCATTTT.

This rearrangement joins TRBV21-1 to TRBJ1-1; TRBD1 is the table's D call and was not checked against the DNA. TRBV21-1 is termed a pseudogene. This CDR3 spans 17 amino acids. CDR3 bases: TGTGCCAGCTCTAAGGGGGGACAGGGGATCCGGGGCACTGAAGCTTTCTTT. Translation: CASSKGGQGIRGTEAFF.

This clone was recorded only once. The chain employs TRBV11-2 and TRBJ2-3, with D possibly matching TRBD2 (6 bases). Deletions cut 4 bases from V and 4 bases from J, with 18 bases between. CDR1 and CDR2 (germline): SGHAT, FQNNGV. The CDR3 runs to 16 residues. As DNA, the CDR3 is TGTGCCAGCAGCTCTCAACACTTGGTAGCGGCAGATACGCAGTATTTT. Translated: CASSSQHLVAADTQYF. Full variable domain (remainder filled in from reference TRBV11-2 and TRBJ2-3): EAGVAQSPRYKIIEKRQSVAFWCNPISGHATLYWYQQILGQGPKLLIQFQNNGVVDDSQLPKDRFSAERLKGVDSTLKIQPAKLEDSAVYLCASSSQHLVAADTQYFGPGTRLTVL.

The J gene is TRBJ2-3, the V gene TRBV7-9, with D perhaps TRBD1 (6 bases). The CDR3 has 18 amino acids. Germline assignment: CDR1 SEHNR and CDR2 FQNEAQ (reference sequence). The V end lost 5 bases, the J end lost 3 bases, and 24 bases lay between the germline ends. DNA of the CDR3: TGTGCCAGCAGCCCAACAAGGGACACTATAAGGGTGACAGATACGCAGTATTTT. Translation: CASSPTRDTIRVTDTQYF.

This sequence joins TRBV7-2 and TRBJ1-3, with a possible D match to TRBD1 (5 bases). In germline, CDR1 is SGHTA, CDR2 FQGNSA. V lost 6 bases, J lost 0 bases, and 12 bases lay in between. The CDR3 is 15 residues long. The CDR3 nucleotides read TGTGCCAGCAGTAATACAGGCATCTCTGGAAACACCATATATTTT. This sequence encodes CASSNTGISGNTIYF.

The gene calls are TRBV3-1 (or the pseudogene TRBV3-2) and TRBJ1-3; 7 bases are shared with TRBD1. Losses at the gene ends were 1 base for V and 11 bases for J; bases not matched to a gene: 8. The germline CDR1 and CDR2 sequences are LGHDT and YNNKEL (reference sequence). The CDR3 length is 14 residues. The CDR3 DNA is TGTGCCAGCAGCCAAGGAGTGGGGGACAGCTCCATATATTTT. Translating it yields CASSQGVGDSSIYF.

V is TRBV4-1 and J is TRBJ1-4, with D tentatively TRBD1 (5 bases). CDR3 length: 15 residues. Germline CDR1 reads MGHRA; CDR2 reads YSYEKL. The V and J ends lost 4 bases and 2 bases respectively, with 11 bases between them. The CDR3 is CASSPPGLTNEKLFF. CDR3 bases: TGCGCCAGCAGCCCTCCGGGACTTACTAATGAAAAACTGTTTTTT.

The chain employs TRBV19 and TRBJ2-7; 12 nucleotides match TRBD2. Germline CDR1 LNHDA, CDR2 SQIVND (reference sequence). V lost 1 base, J lost 5 bases, and 6 bases stayed unmatched. The CDR3 runs 16 residues. CDR3 sequence reads: CASSIGLAGDVHEQYF. In DNA, the CDR3 is TGTGCCAGTAGTATAGGACTAGCGGGAGACGTCCACGAGCAGTACTTC.

The chain joins TRBV9 to TRBJ2-7; 8 nucleotides line up with TRBD1. This CDR3 has 13 amino acids. The trim removed 1 base at V and 6 bases at J, leaving 3 bases unmatched. Per germline, CDR1 SGDLS and CDR2 YYNGEE. CDR3 protein: CASSVQGASEQYF. The DNA for the CDR3 is TGTGCCAGCAGCGTACAGGGGGCTAGCGAGCAGTACTTC.

The chain links TRBV6-6 to TRBJ1-2; 7 nucleotides match TRBD1. The ends lost 6 bases at V and 3 bases at J; junction bases unmatched: 13. In germline, CDR1 is MNHNY, CDR2 SVGAGI (reference sequence). This CDR3 is 16 amino acids long. The CDR3 DNA is TGTGCCAGCAGCACAGATAACAGGGGCTGGCACTATGGCTACACCTTC. Translating it yields CASSTDNRGWHYGYTF.

This chain uses TRBV9 with TRBJ2-3, with unresolved D. CDR3 size: 15 residues. Trimming stripped 1 base from V and 1 base from J, with 10 bases between. Germline-derived CDR1 and CDR2 are SGDLS and YYNGEE. The CDR3 nucleotides read TGTGCCAGCAGCGTACAGTGGTACGGCACAGATACGCAGTATTTT. This translates into CASSVQWYGTDTQYF.

The J gene is TRBJ1-6, the V gene TRBV29-1; D may be TRBD1 (5 bases). With 7 bases removed from V and 6 bases from J, the gap between germline ends came to 19 bases. The CDR3 sequence is 15 residues long. CDR1 and CDR2 from the germline V gene are SQVTM and ANQGSEA. The CDR3 sequence is CSALLGGGRNSPLHF. The CDR3 coding sequence is TGCAGCGCCCTCCTTGGGGGGGGTCGTAATTCACCCCTCCACTTT.

The chain links TRBV18 to TRBJ2-1; 13 bases match TRBD2. The CDR3 covers 16 residues. CDR1 and CDR2 (germline): KGHSH, LQKENI. V dropped 4 bases and J dropped 10; count of bases not matched to a gene: 10. This CDR3 is CASSQGTSGTPREQFF. DNA for the CDR3: TGTGCCAGCTCACAAGGGACTAGCGGGACCCCTCGGGAGCAGTTCTTC.

The gene calls are TRBV28 and TRBJ1-2; 8 bases map to TRBD1. The CDR3 loop spans 17 amino acids. V lost 9 bases and J lost 4; bases outside the gene matches: 19. The germline CDR1 and CDR2 sequences are MDHEN and SYDVKM. The CDR3 region is CASYSPGAGGIGYGYTF. CDR3 nucleotides: TGTGCCAGTTATTCCCCTGGTGCAGGGGGCATCGGCTATGGCTACACCTTC.

This chain uses TRBV5-6 with TRBJ1-2; 9 nucleotides match TRBD1. This CDR3 is 14 amino acids long. V dropped 4 bases and J dropped 3; count of bases not matched to a gene: 4. Germline CDR1 and CDR2: SGHDT and YYEEEE. CDR3 loop: CASSPGQGDYGYTF. The CDR3 DNA reads TGTGCCAGCAGCCCGGGACAGGGAGACTATGGCTACACCTTC.

This clone has just a few counts. This chain links TRBV7-3 with TRBJ1-2; 10 bases are a match to TRBD1. Per the germline V gene, CDR1 is SGHTA and CDR2 is FQGTGA. Trimming removed 5 bases from V and 1 base from J; junction bases left unmatched: 7. The length of the CDR3 is 16 residues. CDR3 bases: TGTGCCAGCAGCGGAGGGACAGGGGACGTTAACTATGGCTACACCTTC. Protein sequence: CASSGGTGDVNYGYTF.

The V call is TRBV5-5, the J call TRBJ1-4; no definite D call. The germline V and J ends were trimmed by 3 bases and 7 bases, with 16 bases remaining between them. The CDR3 runs 15 residues. The germline V gene has CDR1 SGHKS and CDR2 YYEKEE (reference sequence). The CDR3 DNA sequence: TGTGCCAGCAGCTACTCTTGGCAGGTCGGTGAAAAACTGTTTTTT. Protein product: CASSYSWQVGEKLFF.

This clone has more than one count but fewer than ten. The J gene is TRBJ1-1, the V gene TRBV5-1; no firm D call. CDR3 length: 17 amino acids. Germline CDR1 is SGHRS and CDR2 is YFSETQ. Trimming removed 4 bases at V and 0 bases at J, with 19 bases between. Here the CDR3 reads CASSPAREGLMNTEAFF. The CDR3 DNA sequence: TGCGCCAGCAGCCCCGCCCGGGAGGGCTTGATGAACACTGAAGCTTTCTTT.

The chain links TRBV6-5 to TRBJ1-1; D is perhaps TRBD1 (6 bases). The germline V gene has CDR1 MNHEY and CDR2 SVGAGI. The V end was cut by 6 bases, the J end by 1 base, with 15 bases between. The CDR3 sequence is 15 residues long. CDR3 amino acids: CASRTTGSSNTEAFF. The CDR3 DNA is TGTGCCAGCAGGACTACAGGGTCTTCGAACACTGAAGCTTTCTTT.